A single TCR beta chain is shown here with its context. Its antigen target is currently unknown. Per-nucleotide qualities are absent, and no much larger clonotype sits a single base away. This entry comes from a study of T cell repertoires in cytomegalovirus infection (dated by TCRdb to the late 2010s). Study-level background: The HLA type of each donor mattered for the analysis, because public TCR beta signatures pointed to carriage of CMV infection along with the matching HLA type.

The CDR3 measures 11 amino acids from cysteine to phenylalanine. Only the CDR3 DNA stays, 33 bases, in frame from base 1. At the junction V is shortened by 2 bases and J by 8 bases, with 9 bases in between. CDR1 and CDR2, looked up from the germline V gene, are SQVTM and ANQGSEA. The full study reports these points: The ex vivo response was dominated by HLA-C-restricted CMV-specific TCR beta clonotypes, which also provided the single most frequent clonotype in two of eight donors. In both this cohort and an independent roughly 400-donor cohort, the cumulative frequency of public TCR beta family members distinguished carriers of CMV infection plus the relevant HLA type.

Instrument used: Illumina HiSeq 1500. The raw public data were reprocessed by TCRdb itself: fastp quality trimming at Q25, MiXCR clonotype calling, in-frame beta chains only. Entries that share a CDR3 protein sequence are merged under the most common genes and DNA. This sample holds roughly 300,000 distinct CDR3 sequences; about 25% were observed only once. The top ten constitute about 14% of the sample. The chain links TRBV29-1 with TRBJ1-2, with no reliable assignment of the D segment. The receptor was derived from a human donor in good health (CMV status not recorded). Some clones in this sample may be carry-over from other donors' samples. The sample consisted of PBMCs. The CDR3 sequence is CSVEQDGGYTF. DNA sequence: TGCAGCGTTGAACAGGATGGGGGCTACACCTTC. Reference TRBV29-1 and TRBJ1-2 genes cover what lies past the CDR3, so the full variable domain is SAVISQKPSRDICQRGTSLTIQCQVDSQVTMMFWYRQQPGQSLTLIATANQGSEATYESGFVIDKFPISRPNLTFSTLTVSNMSPEDSSIYLCSVEQDGGYTFGSGTRLTVV.